This T cell receptor (beta chain) was profiled in a study of cytomegalovirus exposure and HLA in healthy donors. Overall study results and limits: Presence/absence analysis assumed near-uniform sequencing depth across donors. TCR beta sequences reportedly predicted the HLA-A and HLA-B alleles of most subjects accurately. CMV serostatus was the only immune exposure information that was available.

This clone was seen a handful of times. Its cognate antigen is unknown. Amplification used 60 Vbeta primers and 13 Jbeta primers. Here immunoSEQ multiplex PCR was the method, and the copy in TCRdb shows in-frame clones only, minus some. The table shows 220,000 or so clones, with roughly 75% occurring only once. The germline V gene has CDR1 SGHRS and CDR2 YFSETQ. After removal of 0 bases from V and 8 bases from J, the junction contained 7 bases not matched to a gene. This CDR3 is built from 15 residues. The receptor's source is a woman aged 25-40 years in good health and CMV-seronegative. The sequenced material came from PBMCs. The rearrangement uses TRBV5-1 and TRBJ1-4; the match to TRBD1 covers 7 bases. In DNA form, the CDR3 reads TGCGCCAGCAGCTTGGAGGGGACAGCCTGGGAAAAACTGTTTTTT. Its protein product is CASSLEGTAWEKLFF.